The 20 T cell receptor beta chains in this list originate from one sample, sequenced in a study of immune evolution from preneoplasia to lung adenocarcinoma. The repertoire was sequenced with immunoSEQ multiplex PCR; TCRdb's copy has only in-frame clones and lacks some. The repertoire includes some 2,300 clones, under 90% of them detected once, and 5.4% sits in the top ten. The specimen sequenced was FFPE invasive lung adenocarcinoma tissue. These receptors originate from a person aged 60 to 80 with invasive lung adenocarcinoma.

The chain uses TRBV18 and TRBJ1-1, with 7 bases lining up with TRBD1. Germline assignment: CDR1 KGHSH and CDR2 LQKENI. V lost 8 bases to trimming and J lost 2 bases; unmatched junction nucleotides: 8. CDR3 length: 14 residues. The CDR3 DNA is TGTGCCAGCACTTTCAACAGGGGTAACACTGAAGCTTTCTTT. Translated: CASTFNRGNTEAFF.

This clone was detected a few times. The rearrangement links TRBV5-1 to TRBJ2-7, with D uncertain. V lost 5 bases to trimming and J lost 3 bases, with 6 bases between them. Germline loops: CDR1 SGHRS, CDR2 YFSETQ. The CDR3 has 11 amino acids. Here the CDR3 DNA reads TGCGCCAGCAGTCCGGGCTACGAGCAGTACTTC. It codes for CASSPGYEQYF.

This rearrangement joins TRBV15 to TRBJ1-1; no clear D gene. The CDR3 is 14 residues long. The germline V gene encodes CDR1 LNHNV and CDR2 YYDKDF (reference sequence). V lost 0 bases and J 4 bases, leaving 9 bases between the germline ends. The chain's CDR3 is CATSRDQDITEAFF. For the CDR3, the DNA is TGTGCCACCAGCAGAGATCAAGACATCACTGAAGCTTTCTTT.

V usage is TRBV4-3 and J usage is TRBJ1-1, with TRBD1 as a possible D gene (5 bases). V lost 0 bases to trimming and J lost 10 bases, with 15 bases between them. This CDR3 is 14 amino acids long. Germline CDR1 reads LGHNA; CDR2 reads YSLEER. The CDR3 sequence is CASSQDSGQGRAFF. CDR3 nucleotide sequence: TGCGCCAGCAGCCAAGATTCGGGGCAGGGAAGAGCTTTCTTT.

The chain employs TRBV10-1 and TRBJ2-3, with D tentatively TRBD1 (6 bases). The ends were cut back, 1 base at V and 5 bases at J, with 19 bases in the middle. Germline V lookup: CDR1 WNHNN, CDR2 SYGVQD (reference sequence). CDR3 size: 17 residues. The CDR3 nucleotides read TGCGCCAGCAGTGAGTATCGGGGAAACAGGGTTAAAGATACGCAGTATTTT. Residues: CASSEYRGNRVKDTQYF.

The V and J genes are TRBV5-1 and TRBJ1-1, with D uncertain. Trimming removed 6 bases at V and 6 bases at J, with 6 bases between. This CDR3 has 10 amino acids. The germline V gene has CDR1 SGHRS and CDR2 YFSETQ. CDR3 amino acids: CASIPAEAFF. In DNA form, the CDR3 reads TGCGCCAGCATTCCCGCTGAAGCTTTCTTT.

The chain joins TRBV18 to TRBJ1-1; D is unclear. The germline V gene encodes CDR1 KGHSH and CDR2 LQKENI. This CDR3 comprises 14 residues. Trimming took off 3 bases at V and 6 bases at J, with 14 bases between the two ends. This chain's CDR3 is CASSPLTPGAEAFF. The CDR3 coding sequence is TGTGCCAGCTCACCCCTGACTCCGGGCGCTGAAGCTTTCTTT.

The sample holds one count of this clone. The CDR3 sequence: CAISGGTGEDTQYF. The DNA of the CDR3 is TGTGCCATCAGTGGAGGGACAGGGGAAGATACGCAGTATTTT. The chain couples TRBV10-3 to TRBJ2-3, with 10 bases lining up with TRBD1. Germline values: CDR1 ENHRY, CDR2 SYGVKD. The trim removed 4 bases at V and 5 bases at J, leaving 3 bases unmatched. The length of the CDR3 is 14 residues.

The rearrangement uses TRBV29-1 and TRBJ1-3; D not certain. Looked up from germline, CDR1 is SQVTM and CDR2 is ANQGSEA. The CDR3 runs to 13 residues. The V end was cut by 4 bases, the J end by 0 bases, with 7 bases between. The CDR3 nucleotides are TGCAGCGTTGCGTATAGCTCTGGAAACACCATATATTTT. Its translation: CSVAYSSGNTIYF.

J is TRBJ2-2 and V is TRBV9, with TRBD1 matching 12 bases. J was trimmed by 8 bases and V by 4 bases; bases with no gene match: 9. The germline V gene encodes CDR1 SGDLS and CDR2 YYNGEE. CDR3 size: 16 residues. CDR3 sequence (DNA): TGTGCCAGCAGCTTCGGGTTGGGACAGGGGGCTGGGGAGCTGTTTTTT. Its translation is CASSFGLGQGAGELFF. The full variable domain, completed using reference TRBV9 and TRBJ2-2, is DSGVTQTPKHLITATGQRVTLRCSPRSGDLSVYWYQQSLDQGLQFLIQYYNGEERAKGNILERFSAQQFPDLHSELNLSSLELGDSALYFCASSFGLGQGAGELFFGEGSRLTVL.

The CDR3 DNA reads TGTGCCAGCAGCGTAGTAGAAGGGATGGGGACAGATACGCAGTATTTT. Translating gives CASSVVEGMGTDTQYF. The genes are TRBV9 and TRBJ2-3; D gene unclear. The CDR3 is made up of 16 amino acids. Germline V gives CDR1 SGDLS, CDR2 YYNGEE. Trimming cost V 0 bases and J 3 bases, with 14 bases left between them.

This clone has just a few counts. The CDR3 coding sequence is TGTGCCAGTAGTATTCATTATGGCTACACCTTC. Its translation: CASSIHYGYTF. The V gene is TRBV19, the J gene TRBJ1-2, with unresolved D. This CDR3 region has 11 residues. Looked up from germline, CDR1 is LNHDA and CDR2 is SQIVND (reference sequence). V was cut by 3 bases and J by 5 bases, with 4 bases left in between.

This clone was observed a handful of times. The rearrangement uses TRBV7-3 and TRBJ2-3; TRBD2 matches 8 bases. The CDR3 length is 16 residues. V dropped 0 bases and J dropped 0; count of bases not matched to a gene: 2. Per the germline V gene, CDR1 is SGHTA and CDR2 is FQGTGA. The CDR3 reads CASSLTGLGSTDTQYF. The CDR3 bases are TGTGCCAGCAGCTTAACGGGACTAGGTAGCACAGATACGCAGTATTTT.

The chain uses TRBV11-3 and TRBJ2-7; D unresolved. V lost 1 base and J 2 bases, leaving 12 bases between the germline ends. This CDR3 is built from 15 residues. The germline gives CDR1 SGHNT, CDR2 YENEEA. This CDR3 is CASSLGFGSTYEQYF. The DNA for the CDR3 is TGTGCCAGCAGCTTAGGGTTCGGGTCTACCTACGAGCAGTACTTC. The full variable domain, its missing parts supplied by reference TRBV11-3 and TRBJ2-7, is EAGVVQSPRYKIIEKKQPVAFWCNPISGHNTLYWYLQNLGQGPELLIRYENEEAVDDSQLPKDRFSAERLKGVDSTLKIQPAELGDSAVYLCASSLGFGSTYEQYFGPGTRLTVT.

This chain joins TRBV7-9 and TRBJ1-2; TRBD1 agrees at 8 bases. The CDR3 sequence is 14 residues long. J gave up 7 bases and V 5 bases, and 9 bases lay outside the gene matches. Germline V CDR1 and CDR2: SEHNR, FQNEAQ (reference sequence). CDR3 residues: CASSATQGAAGYTF. Here the CDR3 DNA reads TGTGCCAGCAGCGCAACCCAGGGGGCGGCTGGCTACACCTTC.

The rearrangement joins TRBV9 to TRBJ1-2; 8 positions match TRBD1. Germline CDR1 and CDR2: SGDLS and YYNGEE. Trimming took 4 bases from V and 7 from J; bases not matched to a gene: 6. The CDR3 runs to 13 residues. CDR3 sequence reads: CASSPGQGSGYTF. Written as DNA, the CDR3 is TGTGCCAGCAGCCCCGGACAGGGTAGTGGCTACACCTTC.

The chain joins TRBV5-4 to TRBJ2-1; D not resolved. Deletions cut 4 bases from V and 8 bases from J, with 10 bases between. CDR1 and CDR2 (germline): SGHNT, YYREEE (reference sequence). The CDR3 extends over 12 amino acids. The CDR3 region is CASSQTWDEQFF. The DNA for the CDR3 is TGTGCCAGCAGCCAAACATGGGATGAGCAGTTCTTC.

The rearrangement links TRBV7-9 to TRBJ2-1, with 8 bases that match TRBD1. There are 14 residues in the CDR3. J lost 5 bases, V lost 3 bases, and 3 bases had no gene match. Germline CDR1 and CDR2: SEHNR and FQNEAQ (reference sequence). The CDR3 DNA sequence: TGTGCCAGCAGCTTTCTCAGGGGGCACAATGAGCAGTTCTTC. Translation: CASSFLRGHNEQFF.

The genes are TRBV28 and TRBJ2-6, with unresolved D. The CDR3 contains 14 residues. The ends were cut back, 2 bases at V and 1 base at J, with 3 bases in the middle. In germline, CDR1 is MDHEN, CDR2 SYDVKM. This CDR3 is CASSLRSGANVLTF. CDR3 nucleotides: TGTGCCAGCAGTTTAAGGTCTGGGGCCAACGTCCTGACTTTC. The full variable domain, its missing parts supplied by reference TRBV28 and TRBJ2-6, is DVKVTQSSRYLVKRTGEKVFLECVQDMDHENMFWYRQDPGLGLRLIYFSYDVKMKEKGDIPEGYSVSREKKERFSLILESASTNQTSMYLCASSLRSGANVLTFGAGSRLTVL.

The count of this clone is one. This sequence joins TRBV28 and TRBJ2-3, with 9 positions matching TRBD2. The CDR3 has 15 amino acids. Germline V gene sequence: CDR1 MDHEN, CDR2 SYDVKM. V gave up 11 bases and J gave up 5 bases; unmatched junction bases: 14. CDR3 sequence: CAGSAGGRALDTQYF. As DNA, the CDR3 is TGTGCCGGGTCGGCCGGCGGGAGGGCCCTAGATACGCAGTATTTT.